This TCR beta chain is from a study of CD8+ T cells in alopecia areata. Study-level background: Patients remained on tofacitinib for 6 to 18 months and then went 6 months without it.

RNA, once extracted, was reverse transcribed into cDNA for use as the sequencing template. TCRdb keeps only in-frame clones here, not all; method: immunoSEQ multiplex PCR. The data contain 140,000 to 150,000 clones, nearly 55% of them singletons. Comment on this clone: Antigen specificity is unknown.

Study results and caveats: In scalp and blood, many expanded lesional clones persisted during tofacitinib.

Germline assignment: CDR1 GTSNPN and CDR2 SVGIG (reference sequence). Trimming left V 4 bases short and J 6 bases short, with 9 bases between. CDR3 length: 12 residues. Treatment specified: oral pan-JAK inhibitor, 5-10 mg twice daily. This clonotype originated in a human donor with alopecia areata. The rearrangement uses TRBV30 and TRBJ2-2; D is uncertain. Sequenced here: CD8+ T cells sorted from blood, sampled at week 4, from a patient treated with tofacitinib. The CDR3 here is CAWNFLAGELFF. The CDR3 nucleotides read TGTGCCTGGAACTTCCTCGCCGGGGAGCTGTTTTTT.